This T cell receptor beta chain appears in the sequencing data of a study of OX40 agonist ivuxolimab in advanced cancers. In the study overall: The patients got ivuxolimab, which is an agonistic anti-OX40 (CD134) antibody.

Points on this clone: The antigen remains unidentified.

The data were produced by immunoSEQ multiplex PCR, yet TCRdb's version contains in-frame clones alone and is incomplete. The sample has some 70,000 clones, more than 85% seen once. Study outcomes and limitations: Average numbers of expanded clones were greater in CD8+ T cells than in CD4+.

Germline lookup yields CDR1 SGHDN and CDR2 FVKESK. Trimming removed 1 base from V and 4 bases from J, with 4 bases in between. This CDR3 is 12 amino acids long. This chain links TRBV14 with TRBJ1-2; D gene unclear. The receptor's source is an adult with an advanced solid tumor such as melanoma, head and neck, liver or kidney cancer. This specimen consisted of CD4+ or CD8+ T cells sorted from blood, obtained in a trial of the OX40 agonist ivuxolimab. CDR3 residues: CASSQAVYGYTF. DNA of the CDR3: TGTGCCAGCAGCCAAGCCGTCTATGGCTACACCTTC.